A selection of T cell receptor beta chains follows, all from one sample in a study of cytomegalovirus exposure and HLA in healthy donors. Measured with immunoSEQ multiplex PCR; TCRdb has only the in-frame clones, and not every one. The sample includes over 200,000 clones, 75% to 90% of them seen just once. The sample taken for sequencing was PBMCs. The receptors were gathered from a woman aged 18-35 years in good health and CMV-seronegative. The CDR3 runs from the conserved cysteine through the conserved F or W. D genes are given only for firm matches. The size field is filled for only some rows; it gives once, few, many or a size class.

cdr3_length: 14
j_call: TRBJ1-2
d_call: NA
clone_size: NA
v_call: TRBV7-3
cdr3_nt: TGTGCCAGCAGCTCGAGAGACGGCTCCTATGGCTACACCTTC
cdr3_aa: CASSSRDGSYGYTF

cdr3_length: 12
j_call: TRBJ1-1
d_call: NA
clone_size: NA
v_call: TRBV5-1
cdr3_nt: TGCGCCAGCACCTTAGGGAACACTGAAGCTTTCTTT
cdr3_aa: CASTLGNTEAFF

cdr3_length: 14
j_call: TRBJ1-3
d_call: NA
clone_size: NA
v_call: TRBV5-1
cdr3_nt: TGCGCCAGCAGCTTGGAGGGGCCTCGGAACACCATATATTTT
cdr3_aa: CASSLEGPRNTIYF

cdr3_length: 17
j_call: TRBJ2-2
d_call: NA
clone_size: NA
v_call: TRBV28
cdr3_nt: TGTGCCAGCAGTTTATTTGGGGTAGACAGGATTCCCGGGGAGCTGTTTTTT
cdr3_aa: CASSLFGVDRIPGELFF

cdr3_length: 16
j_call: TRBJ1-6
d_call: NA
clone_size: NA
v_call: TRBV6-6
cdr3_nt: TGTGCCAGCAGTTACTCGAAAGGGGTGGATTATTCACCCCTCCACTTT
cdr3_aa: CASSYSKGVDYSPLHF

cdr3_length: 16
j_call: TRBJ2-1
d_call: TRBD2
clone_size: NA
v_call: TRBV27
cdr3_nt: TGTGCCAGCACCTTAATAGCGGGGAGCTCCTACAATGAGCAGTTCTTC
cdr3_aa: CASTLIAGSSYNEQFF

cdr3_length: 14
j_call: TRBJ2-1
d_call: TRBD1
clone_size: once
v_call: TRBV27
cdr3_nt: TGTGCCAGCAGTCCAGACAGGGGTCTCGATGAGCAGTTCTTC
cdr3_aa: CASSPDRGLDEQFF

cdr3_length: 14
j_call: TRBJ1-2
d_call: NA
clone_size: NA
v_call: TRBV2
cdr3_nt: TGTGCCAGCAGTCCCTGGGGGGAGGCCTATGGCTACACCTTC
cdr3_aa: CASSPWGEAYGYTF

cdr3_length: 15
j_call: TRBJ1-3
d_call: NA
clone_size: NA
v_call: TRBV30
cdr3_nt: TGTGCCTGGAGTGAGGTCTCGCAGGTTGGAAACACCATATATTTT
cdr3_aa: CAWSEVSQVGNTIYF

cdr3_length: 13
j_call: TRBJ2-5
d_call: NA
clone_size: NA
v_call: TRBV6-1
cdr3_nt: TGTGCCAGCAGTGCTGAGGGCTTGGAGACCCAGTACTTC
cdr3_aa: CASSAEGLETQYF

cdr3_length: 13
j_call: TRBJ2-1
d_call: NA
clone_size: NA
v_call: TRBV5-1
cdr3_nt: TGCGCCAGCAGCTTGCCCTTGAGACCAGAGCAGTTCTTC
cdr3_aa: CASSLPLRPEQFF

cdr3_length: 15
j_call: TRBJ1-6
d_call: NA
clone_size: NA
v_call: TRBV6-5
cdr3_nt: TGTGCCAGCAATATGGGGGCAGGATATAATTCACCCCTCCACTTT
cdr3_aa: CASNMGAGYNSPLHF

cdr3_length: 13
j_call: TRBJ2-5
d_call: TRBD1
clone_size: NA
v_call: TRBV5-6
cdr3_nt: TGTGCCAGCACCCTGGGACAGGGAGAGACCCAGTACTTC
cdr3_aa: CASTLGQGETQYF

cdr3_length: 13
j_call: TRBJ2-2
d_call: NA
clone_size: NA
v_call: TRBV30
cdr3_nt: TGTGCCAGCCCCCTAGGGGACACCGGGGAGCTGTTTTTT
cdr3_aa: CASPLGDTGELFF

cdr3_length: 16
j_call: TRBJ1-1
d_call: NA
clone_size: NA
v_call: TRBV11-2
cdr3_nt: TGTGCCAGCAGCTTATTTAAGGCGACTGCCACGCCTGAAGCTTTCTTT
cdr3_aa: CASSLFKATATPEAFF

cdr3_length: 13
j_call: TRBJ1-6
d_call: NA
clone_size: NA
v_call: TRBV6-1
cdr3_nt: TGTGCCAGCAGGCGGACGGGTAATTCACCCCTCCACTTT
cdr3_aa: CASRRTGNSPLHF

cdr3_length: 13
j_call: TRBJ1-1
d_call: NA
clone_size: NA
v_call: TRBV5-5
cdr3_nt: TGTGCCAGCAGCGTAATACTGAACACTGAAGCTTTCTTT
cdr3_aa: CASSVILNTEAFF

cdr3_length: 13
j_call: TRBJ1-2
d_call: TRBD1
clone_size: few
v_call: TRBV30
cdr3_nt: TGTGCCTGGACCGACGGGCAGGGACAGGGCTACACCTTC
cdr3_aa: CAWTDGQGQGYTF

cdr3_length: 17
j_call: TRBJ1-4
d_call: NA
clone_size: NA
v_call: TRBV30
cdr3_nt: TGTGCCTGGAGTCAAGGGCATATTAGTGGGGCTAATGAAAAACTGTTTTTT
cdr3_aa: CAWSQGHISGANEKLFF

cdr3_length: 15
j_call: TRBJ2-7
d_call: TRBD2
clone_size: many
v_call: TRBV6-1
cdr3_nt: TGTGCCAGCAGTGAAGGAAGCGGGAGGGCTGGGGAGCAGTACTTC
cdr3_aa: CASSEGSGRAGEQYF

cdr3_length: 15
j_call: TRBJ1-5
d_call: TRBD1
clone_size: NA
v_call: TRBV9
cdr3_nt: TGTGCCAGCAGCGTAGGGGGACAGGGATTTCAGCCCCAGCATTTT
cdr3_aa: CASSVGGQGFQPQHF

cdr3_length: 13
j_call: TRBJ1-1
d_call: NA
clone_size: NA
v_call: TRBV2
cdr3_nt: TGTGCCAGCTCCGTGGGGAGGGGCACTGAAGCTTTCTTT
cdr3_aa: CASSVGRGTEAFF

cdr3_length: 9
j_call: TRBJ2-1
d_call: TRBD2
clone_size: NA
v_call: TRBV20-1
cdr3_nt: TGTCAGATAGCGGGCGAGCAGTTCTTC
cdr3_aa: CQIAGEQFF

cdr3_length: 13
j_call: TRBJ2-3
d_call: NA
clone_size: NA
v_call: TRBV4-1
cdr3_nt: TGCGCCAGCAGCCAAGAAGATGCGCCTACGCAGTATTTT
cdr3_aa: CASSQEDAPTQYF

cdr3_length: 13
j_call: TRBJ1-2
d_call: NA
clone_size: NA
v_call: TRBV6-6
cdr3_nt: TGTGCCAGCCTGGCAACAGCGGGCTATGGCTACACCTTC
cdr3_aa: CASLATAGYGYTF

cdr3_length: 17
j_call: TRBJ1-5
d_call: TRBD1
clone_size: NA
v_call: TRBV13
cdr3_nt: TGTGCCAGCAGCTTACGGCAGGGGGCGCTGAGCAATCAGCCCCAGCATTTT
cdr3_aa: CASSLRQGALSNQPQHF

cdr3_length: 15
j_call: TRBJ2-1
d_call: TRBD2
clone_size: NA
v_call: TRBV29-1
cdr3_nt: TGCAGCGTTGTGGGTAGCGGGAGTACCTACAATGAGCAGTTCTTC
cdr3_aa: CSVVGSGSTYNEQFF

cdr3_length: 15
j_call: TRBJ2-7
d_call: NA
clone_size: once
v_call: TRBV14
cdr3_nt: TGTGCCAGCAGCCACCGCAGGGGCACTTCCTACGAGCAGTACTTC
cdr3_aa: CASSHRRGTSYEQYF

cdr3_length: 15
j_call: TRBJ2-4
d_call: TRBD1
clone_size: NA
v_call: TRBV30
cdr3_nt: TGTGCCTGGAGTGTCAATACAGGGGGCGAAAACATTCAGTACTTC
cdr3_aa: CAWSVNTGGENIQYF

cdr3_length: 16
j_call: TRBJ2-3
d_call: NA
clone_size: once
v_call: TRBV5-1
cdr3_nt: TGCGCCAGCAGCTCGGCGGTGGGTTTTACCACAGATACGCAGTATTTT
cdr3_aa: CASSSAVGFTTDTQYF

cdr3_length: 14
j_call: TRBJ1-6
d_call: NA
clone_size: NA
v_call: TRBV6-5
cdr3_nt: TGTGCCAGCAGTTACTCGTGGGAGGATTCACCCCTCCACTTT
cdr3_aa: CASSYSWEDSPLHF

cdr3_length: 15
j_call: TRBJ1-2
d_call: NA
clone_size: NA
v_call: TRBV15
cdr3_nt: TGTGCCACCAGCCCCCGGACGGGACCTAACTATGGCTACACCTTC
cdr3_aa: CATSPRTGPNYGYTF

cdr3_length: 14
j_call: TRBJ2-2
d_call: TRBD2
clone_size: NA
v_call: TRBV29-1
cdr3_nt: TGCAGCGTTGAACCCGGGAGGGCCACCGGGGAGCTGTTTTTT
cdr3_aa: CSVEPGRATGELFF

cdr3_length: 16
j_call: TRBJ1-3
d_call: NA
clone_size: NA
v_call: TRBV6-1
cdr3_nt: TGTGCCAGCAGTGGTCGGGAGGGGTCGACCGGAAACACCATATATTTT
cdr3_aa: CASSGREGSTGNTIYF

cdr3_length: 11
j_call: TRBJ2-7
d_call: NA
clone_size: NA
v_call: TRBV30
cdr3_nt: TGTGCCGGGATGACAGGCTACGAGCAGTACTTC
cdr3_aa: CAGMTGYEQYF

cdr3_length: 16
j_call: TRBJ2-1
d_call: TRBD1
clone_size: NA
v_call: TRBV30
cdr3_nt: TGTGCCTGGAGTGAAGGGGGACAGACGCTCTATAATGAGCAGTTCTTC
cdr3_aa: CAWSEGGQTLYNEQFF

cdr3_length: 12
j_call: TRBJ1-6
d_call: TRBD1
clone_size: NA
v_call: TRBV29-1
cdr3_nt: TGCAGCGTTCGGGACAGGAATTCACCCCTCCACTTT
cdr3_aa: CSVRDRNSPLHF

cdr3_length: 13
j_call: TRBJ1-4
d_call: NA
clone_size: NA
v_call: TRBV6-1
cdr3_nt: TGTGCCAGCAGCTTTGACGGGAATGAAAAACTGTTTTTT
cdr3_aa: CASSFDGNEKLFF

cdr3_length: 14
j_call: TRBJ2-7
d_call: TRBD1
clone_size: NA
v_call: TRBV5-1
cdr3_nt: TGCGCCAGCAGCTTACTGGACAGGGGTGGCGAGCAGTACTTC
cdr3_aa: CASSLLDRGGEQYF

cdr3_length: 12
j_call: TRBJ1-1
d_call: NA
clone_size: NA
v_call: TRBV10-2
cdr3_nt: TGCGCCAGCAGCCAGGGGAACACTGAAGCTTTCTTT
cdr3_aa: CASSQGNTEAFF

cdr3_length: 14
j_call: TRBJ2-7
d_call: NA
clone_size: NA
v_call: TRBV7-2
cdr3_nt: TGTGCCAGCAGCCGCCCCTGGACAGACTACGAGCAGTACTTC
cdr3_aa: CASSRPWTDYEQYF

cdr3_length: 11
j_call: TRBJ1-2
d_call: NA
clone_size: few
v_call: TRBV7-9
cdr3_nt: TGTGCCAGCAGGGCAGGGGATGGCTACACCTTC
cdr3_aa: CASRAGDGYTF

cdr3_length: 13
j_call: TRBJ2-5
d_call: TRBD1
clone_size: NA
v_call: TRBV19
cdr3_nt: TGTGCCAGTAGCGGGACAGCCCTCCAGGCCCAGTACTTC
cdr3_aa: CASSGTALQAQYF

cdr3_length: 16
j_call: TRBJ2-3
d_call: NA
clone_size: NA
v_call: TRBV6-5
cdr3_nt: TGTGCCAGCAGTTACTCGGGAATAGCTAGCACAGATACGCAGTATTTT
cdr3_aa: CASSYSGIASTDTQYF

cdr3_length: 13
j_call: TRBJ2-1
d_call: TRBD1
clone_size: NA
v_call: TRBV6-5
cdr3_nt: TGTGCCAGCAGTTACCGGGACAGGGTTGAGCAGTTCTTC
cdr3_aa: CASSYRDRVEQFF

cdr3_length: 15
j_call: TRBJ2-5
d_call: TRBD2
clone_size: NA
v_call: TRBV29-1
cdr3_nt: TGCAGCGTTGGATTGGCGGGGGGCCTCGGAGAGACCCAGTACTTC
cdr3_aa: CSVGLAGGLGETQYF

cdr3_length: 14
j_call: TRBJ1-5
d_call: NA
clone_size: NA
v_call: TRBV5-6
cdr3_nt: TGTGCCAGCAGCTTGTGGCAGGGCAAGCAGCCCCAGCATTTT
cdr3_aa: CASSLWQGKQPQHF

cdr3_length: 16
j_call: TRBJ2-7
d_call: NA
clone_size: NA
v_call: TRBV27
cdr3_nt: TGTGCCAGCAGTTTATATCAGGCGGCGCCCCCCTACGAGCAGTACTTC
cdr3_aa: CASSLYQAAPPYEQYF

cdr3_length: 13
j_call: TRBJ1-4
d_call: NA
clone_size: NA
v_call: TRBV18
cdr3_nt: TGTGCCAGCTCACCACGGGGGGATGAAAAACTGTTTTTT
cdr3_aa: CASSPRGDEKLFF

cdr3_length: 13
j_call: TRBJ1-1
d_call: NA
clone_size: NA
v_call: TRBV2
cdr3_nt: TGTGCCAGCAGTGACCAGGGGAACACTGAAGCTTTCTTT
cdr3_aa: CASSDQGNTEAFF